Below, one T cell receptor (beta chain) is given with its context. The antigen remains undetermined. Trimming stripped 3 bases from V and 6 bases from J, with 11 bases between. CDR1 SNHLY and CDR2 FYNNEI come from the germline V gene. The CDR3 has 13 amino acids. The entry originates in a study of T cells in localized non-small cell lung cancer. Study-level results: Adjacent lung tissue had a median approximately 57 of the top 100 clones found in the tumor.

Using immunoSEQ multiplex PCR, the repertoire was profiled, and TCRdb retains in-frame clones only, with some absent. The data hold roughly 34,000 clones, with about 81% observed a single time. This TCR derives from a male donor at least 60 years old with stage II squamous cell lung carcinoma. This chain connects TRBV2 to TRBJ1-2; unclear D gene. Source: peripheral blood, taken before any cancer treatment. Here the CDR3 DNA reads TGTGCCAGCAGTGACGCCCGAGTTGATGGCTACACCTTC. It translates to CASSDARVDGYTF.